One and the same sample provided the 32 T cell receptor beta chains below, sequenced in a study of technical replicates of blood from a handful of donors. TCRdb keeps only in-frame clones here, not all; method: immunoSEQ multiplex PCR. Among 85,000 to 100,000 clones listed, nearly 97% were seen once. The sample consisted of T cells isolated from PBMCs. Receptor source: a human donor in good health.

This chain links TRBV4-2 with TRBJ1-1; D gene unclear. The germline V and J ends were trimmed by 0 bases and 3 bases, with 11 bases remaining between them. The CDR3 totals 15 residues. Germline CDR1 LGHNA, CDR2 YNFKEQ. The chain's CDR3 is CASSQDPHKDTEAFF. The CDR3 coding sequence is TGTGCCAGCAGCCAAGATCCCCACAAAGACACTGAAGCTTTCTTT.

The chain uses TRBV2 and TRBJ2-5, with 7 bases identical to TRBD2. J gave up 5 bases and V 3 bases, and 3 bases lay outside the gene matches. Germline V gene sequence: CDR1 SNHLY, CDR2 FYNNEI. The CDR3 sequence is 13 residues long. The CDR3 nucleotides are TGTGCCAGCAGTGACGGGGGGAGGGAGACCCAGTACTTC. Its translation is CASSDGGRETQYF.

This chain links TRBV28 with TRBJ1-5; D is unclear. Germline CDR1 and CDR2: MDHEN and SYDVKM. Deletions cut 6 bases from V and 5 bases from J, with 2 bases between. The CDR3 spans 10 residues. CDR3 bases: TGTGCCAGCAGCGATCAGCCCCAGCATTTT. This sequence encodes CASSDQPQHF.

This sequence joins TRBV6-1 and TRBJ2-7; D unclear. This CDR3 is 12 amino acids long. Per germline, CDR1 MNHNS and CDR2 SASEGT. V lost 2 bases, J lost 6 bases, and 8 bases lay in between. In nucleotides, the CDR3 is TGTGCCAGCAGTGAACGGGTTTCCGAGCAGTACTTC. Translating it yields CASSERVSEQYF.

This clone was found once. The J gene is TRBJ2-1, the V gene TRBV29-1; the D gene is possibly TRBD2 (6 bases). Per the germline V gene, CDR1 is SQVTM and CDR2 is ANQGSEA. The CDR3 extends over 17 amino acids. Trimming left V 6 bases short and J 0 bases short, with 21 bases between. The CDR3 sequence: CSVEGLGEESSYNEQFF. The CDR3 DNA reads TGCAGCGTGGAGGGTTTGGGGGAAGAGAGCTCCTACAATGAGCAGTTCTTC.

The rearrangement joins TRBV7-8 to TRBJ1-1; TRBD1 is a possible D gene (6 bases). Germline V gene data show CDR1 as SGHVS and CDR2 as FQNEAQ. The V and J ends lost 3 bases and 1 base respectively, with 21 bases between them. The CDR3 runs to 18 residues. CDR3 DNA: TGTGCCAGCAGCTTGGCGGGGGGCCTGCTATTACCGAACACTGAAGCTTTCTTT. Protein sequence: CASSLAGGLLLPNTEAFF.

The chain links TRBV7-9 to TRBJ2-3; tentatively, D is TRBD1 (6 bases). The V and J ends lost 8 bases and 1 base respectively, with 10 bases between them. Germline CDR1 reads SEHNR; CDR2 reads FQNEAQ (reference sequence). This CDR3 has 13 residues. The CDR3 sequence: CASREGGTDTQYF. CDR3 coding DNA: TGTGCCAGCCGCGAGGGGGGCACAGATACGCAGTATTTT.

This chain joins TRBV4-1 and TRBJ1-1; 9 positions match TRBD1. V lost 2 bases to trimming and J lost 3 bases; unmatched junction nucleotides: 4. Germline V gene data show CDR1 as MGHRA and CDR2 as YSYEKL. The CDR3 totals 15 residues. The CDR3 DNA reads TGCGCCAGCAGCCAACGGGACAGGGCGGACACTGAAGCTTTCTTT. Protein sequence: CASSQRDRADTEAFF.

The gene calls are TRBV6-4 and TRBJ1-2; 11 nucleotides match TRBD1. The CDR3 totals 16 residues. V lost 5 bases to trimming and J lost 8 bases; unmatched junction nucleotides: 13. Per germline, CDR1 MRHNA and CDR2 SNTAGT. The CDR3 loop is CASSPVLGQGAMGYTF. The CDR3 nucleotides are TGTGCCAGCAGTCCTGTCCTAGGACAGGGGGCGATGGGCTACACCTTC.

Here the CDR3 DNA reads TGCAGCGTTGAGGCGGGATCGAACACCGGGGAGCTGTTTTTT. Its translation is CSVEAGSNTGELFF. The chain links TRBV29-1 to TRBJ2-2, with D possibly being TRBD2 (6 bases). The V gene lost 3 bases and the J gene lost 0 bases, with 8 bases spanning the gap. From germline, CDR1 is SQVTM and CDR2 ANQGSEA. The CDR3 has 14 amino acids.

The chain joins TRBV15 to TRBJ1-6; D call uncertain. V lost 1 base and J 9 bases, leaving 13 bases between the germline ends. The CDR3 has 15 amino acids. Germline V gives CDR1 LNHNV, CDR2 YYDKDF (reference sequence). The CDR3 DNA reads TGTGCCACCAGCAGAGTGACTAGAGGGATTTCACCCCTCCACTTT. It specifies CATSRVTRGISPLHF.

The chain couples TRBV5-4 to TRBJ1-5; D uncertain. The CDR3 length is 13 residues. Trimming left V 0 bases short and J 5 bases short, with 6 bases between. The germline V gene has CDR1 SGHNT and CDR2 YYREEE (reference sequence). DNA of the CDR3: TGTGCCAGCAGCTTGGACTATCATCAGCCCCAGCATTTT. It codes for CASSLDYHQPQHF. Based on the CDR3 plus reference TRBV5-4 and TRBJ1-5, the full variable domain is ETGVTQSPTHLIKTRGQQVTLRCSSQSGHNTVSWYQQALGQGPQFIFQYYREEENGRGNFPPRFSGLQFPNYSSELNVNALELDDSALYLCASSLDYHQPQHFGDGTRLSIL.

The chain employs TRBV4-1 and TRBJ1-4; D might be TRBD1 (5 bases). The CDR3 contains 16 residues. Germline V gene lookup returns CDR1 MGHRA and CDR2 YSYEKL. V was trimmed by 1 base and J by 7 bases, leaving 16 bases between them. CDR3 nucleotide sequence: TGCGCCAGCAGCCAAGTTCTAGGCAGGGCGAGTGAAAAACTGTTTTTT. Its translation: CASSQVLGRASEKLFF.

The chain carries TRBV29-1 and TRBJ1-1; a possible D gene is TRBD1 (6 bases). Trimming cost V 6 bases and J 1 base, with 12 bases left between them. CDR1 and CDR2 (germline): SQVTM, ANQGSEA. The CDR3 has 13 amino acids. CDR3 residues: CSVDRSSNTEAFF. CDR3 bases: TGCAGCGTAGACAGGTCTTCGAACACTGAAGCTTTCTTT. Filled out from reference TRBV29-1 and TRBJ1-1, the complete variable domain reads SAVISQKPSRDICQRGTSLTIQCQVDSQVTMMFWYRQQPGQSLTLIATANQGSEATYESGFVIDKFPISRPNLTFSTLTVSNMSPEDSSIYLCSVDRSSNTEAFFGQGTRLTVV.

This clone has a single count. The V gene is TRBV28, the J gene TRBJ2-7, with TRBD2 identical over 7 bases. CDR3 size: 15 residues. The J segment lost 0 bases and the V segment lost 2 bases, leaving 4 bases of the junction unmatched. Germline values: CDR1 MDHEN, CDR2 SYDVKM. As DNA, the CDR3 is TGTGCCAGCAGTTTAGCGGCTAGCGGCTCCTACGAGCAGTACTTC. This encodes CASSLAASGSYEQYF.

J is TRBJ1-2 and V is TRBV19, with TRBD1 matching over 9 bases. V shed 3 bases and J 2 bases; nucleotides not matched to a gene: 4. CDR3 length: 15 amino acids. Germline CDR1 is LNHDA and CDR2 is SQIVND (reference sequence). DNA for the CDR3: TGTGCCAGTAGTATCGCCGGGACAGGGAACTATGGCTACACCTTC. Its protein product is CASSIAGTGNYGYTF.

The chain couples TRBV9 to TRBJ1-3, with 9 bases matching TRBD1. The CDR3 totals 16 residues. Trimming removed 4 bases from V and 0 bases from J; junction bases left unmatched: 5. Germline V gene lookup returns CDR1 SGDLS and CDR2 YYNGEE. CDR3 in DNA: TGTGCCAGCAGCCCAACAGGGGGCCTCTCTGGAAACACCATATATTTT. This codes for CASSPTGGLSGNTIYF.

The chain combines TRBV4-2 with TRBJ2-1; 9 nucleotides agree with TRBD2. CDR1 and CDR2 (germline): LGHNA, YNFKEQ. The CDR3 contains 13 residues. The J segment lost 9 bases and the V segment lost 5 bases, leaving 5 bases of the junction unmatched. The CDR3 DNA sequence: TGTGCCAGCAGCATTAGCGGGAGAGGTGAGCAGTTCTTC. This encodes CASSISGRGEQFF.

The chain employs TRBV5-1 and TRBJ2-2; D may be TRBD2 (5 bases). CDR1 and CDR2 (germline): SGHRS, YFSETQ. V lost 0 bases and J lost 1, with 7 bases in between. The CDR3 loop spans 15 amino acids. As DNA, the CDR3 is TGCGCCAGCAGCTTGGGAGGGCAGAACACCGGGGAGCTGTTTTTT. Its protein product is CASSLGGQNTGELFF. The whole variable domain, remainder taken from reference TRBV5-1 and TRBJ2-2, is KAGVTQTPRYLIKTRGQQVTLSCSPISGHRSVSWYQQTPGQGLQFLFEYFSETQRNKGNFPGRFSGRQFSNSRSEMNVSTLELGDSALYLCASSLGGQNTGELFFGEGSRLTVL.

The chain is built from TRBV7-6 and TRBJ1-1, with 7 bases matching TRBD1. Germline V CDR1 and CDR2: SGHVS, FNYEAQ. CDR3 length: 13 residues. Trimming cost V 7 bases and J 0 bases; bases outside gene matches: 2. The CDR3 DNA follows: TGTGCCAGCAAGGGACAGTTGAACACTGAAGCTTTCTTT. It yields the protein CASKGQLNTEAFF. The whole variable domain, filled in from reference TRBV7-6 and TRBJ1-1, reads GAGVSQSPRYKVTKRGQDVALRCDPISGHVSLYWYRQALGQGPEFLTYFNYEAQQDKSGLPNDRFSAERPEGSISTLTIQRTEQRDSAMYRCASKGQLNTEAFFGQGTRLTVV.

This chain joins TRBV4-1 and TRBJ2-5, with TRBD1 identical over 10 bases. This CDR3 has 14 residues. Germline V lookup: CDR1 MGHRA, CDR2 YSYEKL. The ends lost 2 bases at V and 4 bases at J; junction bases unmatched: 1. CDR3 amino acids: CASSQRQGAETQYF. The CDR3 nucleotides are TGCGCCAGCAGCCAACGACAGGGGGCAGAGACCCAGTACTTC.

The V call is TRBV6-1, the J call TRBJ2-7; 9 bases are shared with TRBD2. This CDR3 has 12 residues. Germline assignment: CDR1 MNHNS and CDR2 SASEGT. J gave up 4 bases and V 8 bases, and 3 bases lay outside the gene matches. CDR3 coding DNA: TGTGCCAGCGGACTAGCGAAATACGAGCAGTACTTC. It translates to CASGLAKYEQYF.

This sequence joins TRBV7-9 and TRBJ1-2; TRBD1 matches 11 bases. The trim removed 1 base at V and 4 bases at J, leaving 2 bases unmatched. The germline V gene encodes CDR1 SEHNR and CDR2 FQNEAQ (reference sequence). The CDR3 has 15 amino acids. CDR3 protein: CASSLGTGGIYGYTF. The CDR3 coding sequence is TGTGCCAGCAGCTTAGGGACAGGGGGCATCTATGGCTACACCTTC.

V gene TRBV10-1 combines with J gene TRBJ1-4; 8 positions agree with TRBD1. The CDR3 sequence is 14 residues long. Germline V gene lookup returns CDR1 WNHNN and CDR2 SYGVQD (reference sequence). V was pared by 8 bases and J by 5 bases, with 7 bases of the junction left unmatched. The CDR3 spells CASGQGAGNEKLFF. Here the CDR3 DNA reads TGCGCCAGCGGTCAGGGGGCGGGAAATGAAAAACTGTTTTTT.

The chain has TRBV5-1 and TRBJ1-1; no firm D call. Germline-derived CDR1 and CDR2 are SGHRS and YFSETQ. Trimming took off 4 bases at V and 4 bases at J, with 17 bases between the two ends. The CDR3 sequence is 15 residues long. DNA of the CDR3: TGCGCCAGCAGCCTCACCAGGTTCACCATCACTGAAGCTTTCTTT. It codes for CASSLTRFTITEAFF.

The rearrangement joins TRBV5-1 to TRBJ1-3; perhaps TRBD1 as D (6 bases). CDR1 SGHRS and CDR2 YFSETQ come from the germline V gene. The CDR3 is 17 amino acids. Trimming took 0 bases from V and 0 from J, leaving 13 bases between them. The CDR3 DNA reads TGCGCCAGCAGCTTGGATGGGCAGGGGATCTCTGGAAACACCATATATTTT. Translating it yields CASSLDGQGISGNTIYF. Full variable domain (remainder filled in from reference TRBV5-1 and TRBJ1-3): KAGVTQTPRYLIKTRGQQVTLSCSPISGHRSVSWYQQTPGQGLQFLFEYFSETQRNKGNFPGRFSGRQFSNSRSEMNVSTLELGDSALYLCASSLDGQGISGNTIYFGEGSWLTVV.

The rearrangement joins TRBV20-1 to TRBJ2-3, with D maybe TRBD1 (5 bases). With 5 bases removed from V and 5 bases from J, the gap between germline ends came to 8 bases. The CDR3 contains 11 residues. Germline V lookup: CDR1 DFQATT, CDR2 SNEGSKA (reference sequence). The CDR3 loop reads CSAQRGDTQYF. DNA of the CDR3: TGCAGTGCTCAAAGGGGAGATACGCAGTATTTT.

The DNA for the CDR3 is TGTGCCAGCAGGGAAAAGGGGGCGACTGAAGCTTTCTTT. It translates to CASREKGATEAFF. The chain links TRBV5-4 to TRBJ1-1, with 7 bases aligning to TRBD1. V lost 5 bases, J lost 5 bases, and 6 bases stayed unmatched. The CDR3 is made up of 13 amino acids. The V gene's germline CDR1 is SGHNT and CDR2 YYREEE (reference sequence).

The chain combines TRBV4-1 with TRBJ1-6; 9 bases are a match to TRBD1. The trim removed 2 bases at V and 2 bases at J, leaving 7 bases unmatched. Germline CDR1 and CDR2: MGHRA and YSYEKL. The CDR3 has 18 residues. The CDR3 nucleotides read TGCGCCAGCAGCCAATTAACAGGGGGCAGCCCCTATAATTCACCCCTCCACTTT. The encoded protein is CASSQLTGGSPYNSPLHF.

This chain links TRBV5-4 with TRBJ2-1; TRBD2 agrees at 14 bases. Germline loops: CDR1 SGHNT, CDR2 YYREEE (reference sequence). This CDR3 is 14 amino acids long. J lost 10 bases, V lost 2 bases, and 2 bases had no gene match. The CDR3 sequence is CASSFRLAGGEQFF. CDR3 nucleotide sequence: TGTGCCAGCAGCTTCAGACTAGCGGGGGGGGAGCAGTTCTTC.

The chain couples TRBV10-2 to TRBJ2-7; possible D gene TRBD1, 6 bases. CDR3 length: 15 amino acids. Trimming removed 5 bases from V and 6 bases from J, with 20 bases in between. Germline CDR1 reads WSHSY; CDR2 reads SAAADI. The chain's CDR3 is CASSNTGRKAGEQYF. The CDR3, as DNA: TGCGCCAGCAGTAATACAGGGAGAAAAGCAGGCGAGCAGTACTTC.

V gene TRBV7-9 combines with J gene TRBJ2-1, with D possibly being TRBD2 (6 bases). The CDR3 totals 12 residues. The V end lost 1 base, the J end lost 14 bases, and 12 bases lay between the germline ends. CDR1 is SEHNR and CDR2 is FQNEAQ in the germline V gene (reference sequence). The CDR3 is CASSLDVGEEFF. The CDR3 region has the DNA TGTGCCAGCAGCTTAGACGTGGGGGAGGAGTTCTTC.